This TCR beta chain was recovered during a study of shared clonotypes between healthy human individuals. Looking at the study overall: Sampling drew on donors who were a couple of women and a few men aged 18 to 49.

Nashville, Tennessee was home to all donors, who were Caucasian adults. Libraries were prepared by immunoSEQ multiplex PCR; TCRdb keeps only in-frame clonotypes and omits some of them. The repertoire has about 1.5 million clones, 95% to 99% of them found once; the top ten carry roughly 0.4%. Study results and limitations: Naive subsets tended to show greater estimated richness than memory subsets.

The CDR3 is 15 residues long. In germline, CDR1 is SGHRS, CDR2 YFSETQ. V lost 0 bases and J 4 bases, leaving 11 bases between the germline ends. Worth noting for this clone: The antigen is undetermined.

V usage is TRBV5-1 and J usage is TRBJ2-1; perhaps TRBD2 as D (5 bases). The sample was naive CD4+ T cells sorted from blood. Documented subset: CD45RA+ positively selected. This clonotype was obtained from a man aged 25 to 45 in good health. The CDR3 DNA sequence: TGCGCCAGCAGCTTGGCCGATATAGCGTACAATGAGCAGTTCTTC. Residues: CASSLADIAYNEQFF.